This T cell receptor (beta chain) is from a study of shared clonotypes between healthy human individuals. The assay was immunoSEQ multiplex PCR, and TCRdb's table has in-frame clones only and misses some. The sample consists of some 1.5 million clones, more than 95% of them appearing once. As to this clone: Other DNA sequences in the sample encode the same CDR3.

Germline loops: CDR1 SGHDT, CDR2 YYEEEE. The germline V and J ends were trimmed by 0 bases and 8 bases, with 8 bases remaining between them. The CDR3 covers 13 residues. The chain recombines TRBV5-6 with TRBJ2-2; no reliable D call. The sequence was obtained from a man aged 25 to 40 in good health. The source material was naive CD4+ T cells sorted from blood. Subset denoted: CD45RA+ positively selected. In nucleotides, the CDR3 is TGTGCCAGCAGCTTGGGGCGGACGGGGGAGCTGTTTTTT. Translation: CASSLGRTGELFF.